This entry concerns a single T cell receptor (beta chain). The method was immunoSEQ multiplex PCR; TCRdb's version includes in-frame clones alone and lacks a portion of them. The sample holds about 30,000 clones, roughly nine tenths seen once. Germline values: CDR1 SGHRS, CDR2 YFSETQ. The CDR3 is 17 residues long. J gave up 1 base and V 0 bases, and 7 bases lay outside the gene matches. The time point was: more than 5 months of natalizumab therapy. The data are from a study of multiple sclerosis patients with progressive multifocal leukoencephalopathy. Sequencing used PBMCs, obtained from a patient treated with natalizumab. The V and J genes are TRBV5-1 and TRBJ2-3; 8 nucleotides match TRBD1. This TCR was recovered from a human donor with multiple sclerosis. The CDR3 here is CASSLEGRGPGTDTQYF. Here the CDR3 DNA reads TGCGCCAGCAGCTTGGAGGGCAGGGGGCCTGGCACAGATACGCAGTATTTT.